This T cell receptor beta chain was observed in a study of cytotoxic CD8 clonotypes in ibrutinib-treated CLL. Broader study findings: Among the clonotypes, public ones were uncommon and contracted or held stable on treatment. Against age-matched healthy donors, baseline clonality ran higher and tracked circulating CD8+ T-cell counts.

As for this clone: Its antigen is as yet unknown.

Sequencing was performed with immunoSEQ multiplex PCR; in TCRdb, only in-frame clones are kept and a portion is missing. The table includes about 160,000 clones, 70% to 85% detected once. The CDR3 contains 17 residues. Germline-derived CDR1 and CDR2 are LGHNA and YNFKEQ. V shed 0 bases and J 7 bases; nucleotides not matched to a gene: 14. The sample here was PBMCs, taken after 24 months of ibrutinib treatment. The receptor's source is a human donor with chronic lymphocytic leukemia. The chain uses TRBV4-2 and TRBJ1-2, with 7 nucleotides matching TRBD1. The CDR3 nucleotides are TGTGCCAGCAGCCAAGAAAATGCGGCCAGGGGGTTATTTGGCTACACCTTC. It translates to CASSQENAARGLFGYTF.